This T cell receptor beta chain stems from a study of cytomegalovirus exposure and HLA in healthy donors. About the study: A later analysis reported the 90 to 150 validation repertoires used the same platform as the roughly 700 first-cohort repertoires. The study, taken as a whole, reports: According to a subsequent analysis, TCR clusters identified in the first cohort showed a tendency to co-occur across the 100 to 150 validation repertoires. For cytomegalovirus status, the classifier reportedly gave diagnoses with high specificity and sensitivity.

Assay: immunoSEQ multiplex PCR; the TCRdb copy retains only in-frame clones and omits some. Of fewer than 250,000 clones in the sample, roughly 80% were seen once. As for this clone: Its antigen is unidentified.

The donors were in the approximately 120-subject validation cohort; that cohort was separate from the approximately 670-subject first cohort. CDR1 is MNHNS, CDR2 SASEGT, per germline. The CDR3 covers 15 residues. Trimming stripped 5 bases from V and 6 bases from J, with 16 bases between. Sequencing was carried out using PBMCs. The clonotype comes from a woman aged 18-29 years in good health and CMV-seronegative. V and J are TRBV6-1 and TRBJ1-4; perhaps TRBD1 as D (5 bases). The CDR3 nucleotides are TGTGCCAGCAGTCCTTGGCAGGGTGCGGATGAAAAACTGTTTTTT. Its protein is CASSPWQGADEKLFF.